This TCR beta chain was profiled in a study of shared clonotypes between healthy human individuals. Regarding the study as a whole: The study found lower generation probabilities in non-shared clonotypes than in those shared by all four donors.

Worth noting for this clone: Its target is unknown.

Sequencing used immunoSEQ multiplex PCR; TCRdb keeps in-frame clones, though not all of them. This repertoire shows hundreds of thousands of clones, over 65% found once; its top ten account for 10%. The CDR3 extends over 17 amino acids. From germline, CDR1 is KGHSH and CDR2 LQKENI. V was trimmed by 5 bases and J by 1 base, leaving 18 bases between them. The chain has TRBV18 and TRBJ1-5, with unresolved D. This clonotype was obtained from a man aged 30 to 39 in good health. Material: memory CD4+ T cells sorted from blood. Sample subset: CD45RA-negative fraction. CDR3 protein: CASSSRSVSGSNQPQHF. The CDR3 DNA reads as TGTGCCAGCTCATCAAGATCGGTTTCGGGAAGCAATCAGCCCCAGCATTTT.